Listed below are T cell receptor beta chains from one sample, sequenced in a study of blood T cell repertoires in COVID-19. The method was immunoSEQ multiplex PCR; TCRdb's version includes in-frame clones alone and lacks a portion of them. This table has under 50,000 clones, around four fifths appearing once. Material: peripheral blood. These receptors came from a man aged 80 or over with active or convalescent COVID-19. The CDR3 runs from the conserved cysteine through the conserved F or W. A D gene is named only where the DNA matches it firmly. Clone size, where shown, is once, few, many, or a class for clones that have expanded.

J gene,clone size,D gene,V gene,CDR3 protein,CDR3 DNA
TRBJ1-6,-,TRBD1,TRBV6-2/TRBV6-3,CASSDRDRSGLSLHF,TGTGCCAGCAGTGACCGGGACAGATCTGGTTTATCCCTCCACTTT
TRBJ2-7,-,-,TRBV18,CASSIQGSSYEQYF,TGTGCCAGCTCAATCCAGGGGAGCTCCTACGAGCAGTACTTC
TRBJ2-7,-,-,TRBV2,CASGGYEQYF,TGTGCCAGCGGCGGCTACGAGCAGTACTTC
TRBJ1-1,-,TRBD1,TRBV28,CASRGQGYTEAFF,TGTGCCAGCAGGGGACAGGGGTACACTGAAGCTTTCTTT
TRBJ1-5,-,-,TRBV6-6,CASAGFSNQPQHF,TGTGCCAGCGCGGGCTTTAGCAATCAGCCCCAGCATTTT
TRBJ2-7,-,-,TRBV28,CASSPDSGQGGYEQYF,TGTGCCAGCAGCCCCGACTCGGGACAAGGGGGCTACGAGCAGTACTTC
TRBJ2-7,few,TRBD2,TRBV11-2,CASSPRLAGGRITYEQYF,TGTGCCAGCAGCCCCCGGCTAGCGGGGGGCCGAATTACCTACGAGCAGTACTTC
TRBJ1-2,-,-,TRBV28,CASSTPRTVSNYGYTF,TGTGCCAGCAGTACGCCACGGACAGTTTCTAACTATGGCTACACCTTC
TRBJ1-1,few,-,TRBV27,CASSRTGGARATEAFF,TGTGCCAGCAGCCGAACCGGGGGGGCGCGTGCCACTGAAGCTTTCTTT
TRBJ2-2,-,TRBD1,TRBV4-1,CASSLGQADTGELFF,TGCGCCAGCAGCCTCGGACAGGCGGACACCGGGGAGCTGTTTTTT
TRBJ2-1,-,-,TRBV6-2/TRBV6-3,CASSYTNEQFF,TGTGCCAGCAGTTACACAAATGAGCAGTTCTTC
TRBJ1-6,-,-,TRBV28,CATLQTYNSPLHF,TGTGCCACCCTACAGACCTATAATTCACCCCTCCACTTT
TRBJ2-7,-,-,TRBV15,CATSRTGGDYEQYF,TGTGCCACCAGCAGAACAGGGGGGGACTACGAGCAGTACTTC
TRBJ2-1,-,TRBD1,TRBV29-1,CSVNDRAYEQFF,TGCAGCGTGAATGACAGGGCCTATGAGCAGTTCTTC
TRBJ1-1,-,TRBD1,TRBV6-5,CASSYTTGWTEAFF,TGTGCCAGCAGTTACACGACAGGGTGGACTGAAGCTTTCTTT
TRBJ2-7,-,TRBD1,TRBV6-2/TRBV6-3,CASSSPPGPQGPF,TGTGCCAGCAGTTCACCACCGGGGCCACAGGGGCCCTTC
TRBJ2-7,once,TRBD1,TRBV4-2,CASSQGGQGLYEQYF,TGTGCCAGCAGCCAAGGGGGACAGGGGCTGTACGAGCAGTACTTC
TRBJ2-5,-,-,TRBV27,CASSLVGGGRETQYF,TGTGCCAGCAGTTTAGTAGGGGGGGGGAGGGAGACCCAGTACTTC
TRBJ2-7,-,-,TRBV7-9,CASSYPSFPYEQYF,TGTGCCAGCAGCTACCCCAGTTTCCCCTACGAGCAGTACTTC
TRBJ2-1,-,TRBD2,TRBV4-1,CASSYSGLAGEAFF,TGCGCCAGCAGCTACTCGGGACTAGCGGGGGAAGCGTTCTTC